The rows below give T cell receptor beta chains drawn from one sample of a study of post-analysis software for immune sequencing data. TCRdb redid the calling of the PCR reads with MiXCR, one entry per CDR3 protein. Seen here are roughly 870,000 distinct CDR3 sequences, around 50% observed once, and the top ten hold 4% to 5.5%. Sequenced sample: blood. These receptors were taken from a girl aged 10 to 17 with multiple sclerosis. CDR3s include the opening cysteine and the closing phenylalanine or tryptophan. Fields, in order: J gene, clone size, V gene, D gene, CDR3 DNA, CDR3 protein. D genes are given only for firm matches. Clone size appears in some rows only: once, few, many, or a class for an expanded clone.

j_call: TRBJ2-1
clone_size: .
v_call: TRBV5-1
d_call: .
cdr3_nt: TGCGCCAGCAGGTCGTTTGACGGGAGTACCCACAATGAGCAGTTCTTC
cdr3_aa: CASRSFDGSTHNEQFF

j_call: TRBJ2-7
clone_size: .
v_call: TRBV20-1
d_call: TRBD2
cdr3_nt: TGCAGTGCTAGAGCAATAAGCGGGAGAGGGGAGCAGTACTTC
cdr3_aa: CSARAISGRGEQYF

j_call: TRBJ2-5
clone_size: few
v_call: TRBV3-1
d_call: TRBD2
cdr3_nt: TGTGCCAGCAGCCAAGCCCGCGGGAGAGGGACCCAGTACTTC
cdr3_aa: CASSQARGRGTQYF

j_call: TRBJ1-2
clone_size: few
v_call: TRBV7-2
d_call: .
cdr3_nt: TGTGCCAGCAGCTTAGCGAGGGTTGGGGACTATGGCTACACCTTC
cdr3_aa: CASSLARVGDYGYTF

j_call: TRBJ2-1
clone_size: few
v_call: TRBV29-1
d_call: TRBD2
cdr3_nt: TGCAGCGCTGAAGGGGCGGGGGTTCTTCTTTACAATGAGCAGTTCTTC
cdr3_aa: CSAEGAGVLLYNEQFF

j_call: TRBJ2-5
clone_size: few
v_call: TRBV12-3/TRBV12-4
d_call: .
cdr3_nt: TGTGCCAGCAGTTCCGGTGAGGGGCACCAAGAGACCCAGTACTTC
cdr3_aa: CASSSGEGHQETQYF

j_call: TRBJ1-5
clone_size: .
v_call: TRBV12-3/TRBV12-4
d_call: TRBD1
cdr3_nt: TGTGCCAGCAGTTTGACAGGGAGCGGGGTATCAGGACAGCCCCAGCATTTT
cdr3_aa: CASSLTGSGVSGQPQHF

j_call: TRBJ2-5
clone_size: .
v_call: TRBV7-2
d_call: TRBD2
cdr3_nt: TGTGCCAGCAGCTTAGAAGGGACTAGCGGGGAGACCCAGTACTTC
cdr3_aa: CASSLEGTSGETQYF

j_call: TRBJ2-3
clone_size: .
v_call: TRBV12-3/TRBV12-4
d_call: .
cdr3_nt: TGTGCCAGCAGTGTGGGTCGCGGACACGGAGATACGCAGTATTTT
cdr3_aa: CASSVGRGHGDTQYF

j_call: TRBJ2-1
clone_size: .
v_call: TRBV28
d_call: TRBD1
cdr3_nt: TGTGCCAGCAGTTTAGGGGGACAGCACCAAGAGACCCAGTTCTTC
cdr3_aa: CASSLGGQHQETQFF

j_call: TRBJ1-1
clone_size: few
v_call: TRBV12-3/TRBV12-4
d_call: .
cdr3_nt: TGTGCCAGCAGTTTGTCCAGCCCCACTGAAGCTTTCTTT
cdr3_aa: CASSLSSPTEAFF

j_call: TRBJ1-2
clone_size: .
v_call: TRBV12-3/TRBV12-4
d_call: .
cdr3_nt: TGTGCCAGCGTACCGGCAGGGAGCGCTAACTATGGCTACACCTTC
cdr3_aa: CASVPAGSANYGYTF

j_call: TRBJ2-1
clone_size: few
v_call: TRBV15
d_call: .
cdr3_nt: TGTGCCACCAGCAGCCGACTAGAAAATGAGCAGTTCTTC
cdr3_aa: CATSSRLENEQFF

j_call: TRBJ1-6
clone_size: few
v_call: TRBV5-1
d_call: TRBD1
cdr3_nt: TGCGCCAGCAGCTACGAAGGCCGCCTCGACAGGGGGTGGAATTCACCCCTCCACTTT
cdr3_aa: CASSYEGRLDRGWNSPLHF

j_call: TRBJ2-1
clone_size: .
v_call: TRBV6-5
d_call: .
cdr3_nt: TGTGCCAGCAGTTTCTCCCACCCCCAAATAGCGACCAATGAGCAGTTCTTC
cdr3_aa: CASSFSHPQIATNEQFF

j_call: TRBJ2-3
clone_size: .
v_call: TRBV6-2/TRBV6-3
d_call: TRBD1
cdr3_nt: TGTGCCAGCAGTTCCGACAGGGCGCAGTATTTT
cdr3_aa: CASSSDRAQYF

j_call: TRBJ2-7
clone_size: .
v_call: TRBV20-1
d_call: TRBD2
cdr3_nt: TGCAGTGCTAGATCAGGACTAGCGGGTTTCTCCTACGAGCAGTACTTC
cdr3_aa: CSARSGLAGFSYEQYF

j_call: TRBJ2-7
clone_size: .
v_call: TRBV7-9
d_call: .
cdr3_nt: TGTGCCAGCAGCTCTGGCGGCTCTGAGGCCGAGCAGTACTTC
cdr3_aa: CASSSGGSEAEQYF

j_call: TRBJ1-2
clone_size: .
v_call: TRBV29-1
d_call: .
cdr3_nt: TGCAGCGTTGAAGATTCTGGGTATGGCTACACCTTC
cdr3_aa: CSVEDSGYGYTF

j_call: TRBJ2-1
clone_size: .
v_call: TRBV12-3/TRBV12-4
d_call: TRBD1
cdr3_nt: TGTGCCAGCAGGCCCGGGACAGGGTCCTACAATGAGCAGTTCTTC
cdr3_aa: CASRPGTGSYNEQFF

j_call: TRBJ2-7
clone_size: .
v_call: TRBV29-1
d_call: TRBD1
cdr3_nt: TGCAGCGTTGAAGAAAGGGACAGGAGCTCCTACGAGCAGTACTTC
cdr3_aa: CSVEERDRSSYEQYF

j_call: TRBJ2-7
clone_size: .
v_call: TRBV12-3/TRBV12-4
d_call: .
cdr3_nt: TGTGCCAGCAGTCCTTCCGGGACAAATCGCGAGCAGTACTTC
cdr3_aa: CASSPSGTNREQYF

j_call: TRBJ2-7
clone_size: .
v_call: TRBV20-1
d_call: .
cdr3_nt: TGCAGTGTCCTTGCGAATGACGAGCAGTACTTC
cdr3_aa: CSVLANDEQYF

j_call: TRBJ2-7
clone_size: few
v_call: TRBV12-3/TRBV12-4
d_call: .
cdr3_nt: TGTGCCAGCAGTTTCCAGGGCGTCTACGAGCAGTACTTC
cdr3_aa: CASSFQGVYEQYF

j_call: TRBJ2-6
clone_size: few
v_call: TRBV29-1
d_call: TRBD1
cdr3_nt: TGCAGCGTTGTTGACAGGGCTTGGACTGGGGCCAACGTCCTGACTTTC
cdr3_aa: CSVVDRAWTGANVLTF

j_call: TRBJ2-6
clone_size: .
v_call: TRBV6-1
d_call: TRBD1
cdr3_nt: TGTGCCAGCAGTGGGGGACAGCCCTACTCTGGGGCCAACGTCCTGACTTTC
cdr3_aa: CASSGGQPYSGANVLTF

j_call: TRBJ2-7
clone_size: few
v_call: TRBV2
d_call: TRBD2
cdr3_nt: TGTGCCAGCAGCCCATACGGAGCGGGAGGGACCTCCTACGAGCAGTACTTC
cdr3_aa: CASSPYGAGGTSYEQYF

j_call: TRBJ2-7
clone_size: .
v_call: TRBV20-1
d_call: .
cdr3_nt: TGCAGTGCTAGAGACGCATTGACCTACGAGCAGTACTTC
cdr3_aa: CSARDALTYEQYF

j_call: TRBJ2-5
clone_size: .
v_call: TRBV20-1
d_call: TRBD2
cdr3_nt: TGCAGTGCTGCCCGAAGCGGGGGGTACCAAGAGACCCAGTACTTC
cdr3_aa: CSAARSGGYQETQYF

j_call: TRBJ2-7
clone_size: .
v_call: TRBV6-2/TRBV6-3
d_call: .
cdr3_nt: TGTGCCAGCAGTTACAGACGTTACGAGCAGTACTTC
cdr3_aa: CASSYRRYEQYF

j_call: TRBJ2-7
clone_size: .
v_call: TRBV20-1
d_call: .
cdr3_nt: TGCAGTGCTAGAGTGTGGGGCCTCCAGCGCTACGAGCAGTACTTC
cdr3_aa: CSARVWGLQRYEQYF

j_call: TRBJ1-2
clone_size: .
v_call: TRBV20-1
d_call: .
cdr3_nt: TGCAGTGCTAACCCCATCCTACAGGGCAGTTTGGTTTTCACCTTC
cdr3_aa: CSANPILQGSLVFTF

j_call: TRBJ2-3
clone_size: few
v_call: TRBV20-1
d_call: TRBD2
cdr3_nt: TGCAGTGCTAGAGGGTATCTAGCGGCTAGCACAGATACGCAGTATTTT
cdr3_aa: CSARGYLAASTDTQYF

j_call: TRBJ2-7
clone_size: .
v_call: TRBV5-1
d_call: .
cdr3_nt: TGCGCCAGCAGCTCCCTTAGGCGGCAGGACACCTACGAGCAGTACTTC
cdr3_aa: CASSSLRRQDTYEQYF

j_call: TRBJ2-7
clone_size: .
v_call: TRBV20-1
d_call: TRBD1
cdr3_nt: TGCAGTGCACAGGGGAATGAGCAGTACTTC
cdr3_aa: CSAQGNEQYF

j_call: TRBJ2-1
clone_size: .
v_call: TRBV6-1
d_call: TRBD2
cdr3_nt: TGTGCCAGCACTGAAACTCTGGCGGGAGTTCGGGAGCAGTTCTTC
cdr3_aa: CASTETLAGVREQFF

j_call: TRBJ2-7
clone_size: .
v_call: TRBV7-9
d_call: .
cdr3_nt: TGTGCCAGCAGCTTAGAATACAATGAGCAGTACTTC
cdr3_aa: CASSLEYNEQYF

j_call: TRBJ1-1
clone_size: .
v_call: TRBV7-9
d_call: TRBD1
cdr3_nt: TGTGCCAGCAGCCCTGGACAGGGGGGGATCACTGAAGCTTTCTTT
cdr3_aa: CASSPGQGGITEAFF

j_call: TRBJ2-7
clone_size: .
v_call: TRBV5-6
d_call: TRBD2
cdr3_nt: TGTGCCAGCAGCCCCCTTCCCCGACTAGCGGGGGGTCAAGAGGCCCAGTACTTC
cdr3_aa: CASSPLPRLAGGQEAQYF

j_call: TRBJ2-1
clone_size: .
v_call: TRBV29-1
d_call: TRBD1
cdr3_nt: TGCAGCGTTGGGGACAGGGGGCTAGGGGAGCAGTTCTTC
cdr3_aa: CSVGDRGLGEQFF

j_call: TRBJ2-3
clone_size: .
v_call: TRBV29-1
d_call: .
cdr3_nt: TGCAGCAGAAACCGGGGCAGGGGCACAGATACGCAGTATTTT
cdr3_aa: CSRNRGRGTDTQYF

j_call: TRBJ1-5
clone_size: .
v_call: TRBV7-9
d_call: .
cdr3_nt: TGTGCCAGCAGCTTACGAGATAGCAATCAGCCCCAGCATTTT
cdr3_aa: CASSLRDSNQPQHF

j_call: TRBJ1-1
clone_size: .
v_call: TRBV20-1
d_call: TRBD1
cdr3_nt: TGCAGTGCTTCGACGGGGGACAGGGCTAACACTGAAGCTTTCTTT
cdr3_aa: CSASTGDRANTEAFF

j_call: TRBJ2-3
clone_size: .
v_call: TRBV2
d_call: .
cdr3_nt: TGTGCCAGCAGTGAACGGACTCTAGCATCCCAAACTAGCACAGATACGCAGTATTTT
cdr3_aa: CASSERTLASQTSTDTQYF

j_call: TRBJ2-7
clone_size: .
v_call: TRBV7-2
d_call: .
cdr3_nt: TGTGCCAGCAGCTTACAGCCGGGGTACGAGCAGTACTTC
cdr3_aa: CASSLQPGYEQYF

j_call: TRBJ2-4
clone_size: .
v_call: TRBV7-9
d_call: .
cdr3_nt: TGTGCCAGCAGCTTAGAGTACGGGCTAGCCAAAAACATTCAGTACTTC
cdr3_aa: CASSLEYGLAKNIQYF

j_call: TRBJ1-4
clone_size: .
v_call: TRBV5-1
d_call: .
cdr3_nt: TGCGCCAGCAGCGGAAGGACAGAATCAGCTAATGAAAAACTGTTTTTT
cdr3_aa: CASSGRTESANEKLFF

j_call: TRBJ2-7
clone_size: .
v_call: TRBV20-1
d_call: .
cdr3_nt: TGCAGTGCTAGAGATCGGCAGGGCTACGAGCAGTACTTC
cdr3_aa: CSARDRQGYEQYF

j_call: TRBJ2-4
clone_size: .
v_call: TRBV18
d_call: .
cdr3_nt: TGTGCCAGCTCACCAGGAACGGGAGCGAACATTCAGTACTTC
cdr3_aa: CASSPGTGANIQYF

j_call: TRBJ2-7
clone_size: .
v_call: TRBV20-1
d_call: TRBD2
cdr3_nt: TGCAGTGCTAGGGCGCTAGCGGGAGTCAGCGGGCAGTACTTC
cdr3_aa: CSARALAGVSGQYF

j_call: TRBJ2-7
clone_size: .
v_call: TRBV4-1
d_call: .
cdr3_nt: TGCGCCAGCAGCCAAGATCGGGCAGGGAGCTACGAGCAGTACTTC
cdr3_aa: CASSQDRAGSYEQYF

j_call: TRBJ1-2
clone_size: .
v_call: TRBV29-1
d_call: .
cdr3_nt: TGCAGCGTTAGAGCGTCGGACAGTAGGGGCTACACCTTC
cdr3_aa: CSVRASDSRGYTF

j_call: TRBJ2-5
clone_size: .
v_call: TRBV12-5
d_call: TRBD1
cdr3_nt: TGTGCTAGTGGTCACGGGACAGACCAAGAGACCCAGTACTTC
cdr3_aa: CASGHGTDQETQYF

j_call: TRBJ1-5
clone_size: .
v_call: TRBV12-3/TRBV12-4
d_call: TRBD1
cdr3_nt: TGTGCCAGCAGTTCACGCCCGGGACAGGACAATCAGCCCCAGCATTTT
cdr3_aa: CASSSRPGQDNQPQHF

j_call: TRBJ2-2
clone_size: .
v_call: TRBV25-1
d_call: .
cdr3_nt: TGTGCCAGCAGTGACCCCTCAGGGGAGGGCACCGGGGAGCTGTTTTTT
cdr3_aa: CASSDPSGEGTGELFF